The 24 T cell receptor beta chains below were found in one sample sequenced in a study of T cells in Graves' hyperthyroidism and ophthalmopathy (dated by TCRdb to about 2019). Libraries were built with multiplex PCR. These reads were obtained on an Illumina HiSeq 2000. Amplification of TCR beta CDR3 regions was carried out from RNA transcripts. The first round of RT-PCR for the TCR CDR3 was performed with the HTBI primer set and the Qiagen OneStep RT-PCR kit. Using fastp at Q25 and MiXCR, TCRdb reprocessed the public reads and kept productive beta chains. One record per CDR3 amino acid sequence lists the most common genes and DNA. In this sample the table shows a few hundred thousand distinct CDR3 sequences, approximately 23% of which occur a single time. Of the sample, around 47% falls within the top ten clones. Specimen: blood. The receptors come from a woman in her 70s with Graves' ophthalmopathy.

Of note for this clonotype: This may stem from a read error, because a much larger clone lies one nucleotide away. The chain joins TRBV5-1 to TRBJ1-2, with 7 bases matching TRBD1. The J segment lost 6 bases and the V segment lost 0 bases, leaving 8 bases of the junction unmatched. CDR3 length equals 15 residues. Germline V CDR1 and CDR2: SGHRS, YFSETQ. The CDR3 region is CASSLGTGVPDGYTF. CDR3 bases: TGCGCCAGCAGCTTGGGAACAGGGGTGCCTGATGGCTACACCTTC.

This clonotype was seen many times. The V gene is TRBV7-9, the J gene TRBJ2-3; the D gene is possibly TRBD1 (6 bases). The germline gives CDR1 SEHNR, CDR2 FQNEAQ (reference sequence). V was cut by 4 bases and J by 4 bases, with 12 bases left in between. The length of the CDR3 is 14 residues. CDR3 DNA sequence: TGTGCCAGCAGCTCCACAGGGTTGGCAGATACGCAGTATTTT. It codes for CASSSTGLADTQYF. Combining the CDR3 with reference TRBV7-9 and TRBJ2-3 gives the whole variable domain DTGVSQNPRHKITKRGQNVTFRCDPISEHNRLYWYRQTLGQGPEFLTYFQNEAQLEKSRLLSDRFSAERPKGSFSTLEIQRTEQGDSAMYLCASSSTGLADTQYFGPGTRLTVL.

This clonotype was seen only a few times. The chain couples TRBV19 to TRBJ1-1; tentatively, D is TRBD1 (6 bases). The CDR3 is 15 amino acids. Between the trimmed V and J ends, which lost 1 base and 3 bases, there was a span of 12 bases. The germline gives CDR1 LNHDA, CDR2 SQIVND (reference sequence). In DNA, the CDR3 is TGTGCCAGTAGTATAGGCGGGGGCGGGGACACTGAAGCTTTCTTT. Residues: CASSIGGGGDTEAFF.

This clonotype occurred a few times. The chain recombines TRBV24-1 with TRBJ2-3, with 12 bases matching TRBD2. The junction had 14 bases not matched to a gene; V was cut back by 3 bases and J by 5 bases. Germline V gene lookup returns CDR1 KGHDR and CDR2 SFDVKD. The CDR3 runs to 19 residues. The CDR3 loop reads CATSDPNPRLAGVVDTQYF. The CDR3 DNA follows: TGTGCCACCAGTGATCCAAACCCTCGACTAGCGGGAGTGGTAGATACGCAGTATTTT.

The CDR3 nucleotides read TGTGCCAGCAGTTACGGGCTAGCGGGAGGGCCTCTAATGTCCAAAAACATTCAGTACTTC. Amino acid sequence: CASSYGLAGGPLMSKNIQYF. V usage is TRBV6-6 and J usage is TRBJ2-4, with TRBD2 identical over 12 bases. J gave up 2 bases and V 2 bases, and 13 bases lay outside the gene matches. The CDR3 covers 20 residues. CDR1 and CDR2 (germline): MNHNY, SVGAGI (reference sequence).

This clonotype was seen more than once but under ten times. The chain recombines TRBV4-1 with TRBJ2-1; 9 bases line up with TRBD2. V shed 0 bases, J shed 6 bases, and the junction held 6 bases outside the gene matches. The germline V gene encodes CDR1 MGHRA and CDR2 YSYEKL. The CDR3 length is 16 residues. The CDR3 nucleotides are TGCGCCAGCAGCCAAGATAAGGGACTAGCTTTCAATGAGCAGTTCTTC. Its protein is CASSQDKGLAFNEQFF.

The chain is built from TRBV28 and TRBJ1-5; D is unclear. Germline loops: CDR1 MDHEN, CDR2 SYDVKM. V was clipped by 4 bases and J by 3 bases, with 19 bases between them. CDR3 length: 17 residues. CDR3 residues: CASSSLVEPLDNQPQHF. The CDR3 DNA is TGTGCCAGCAGTTCCCTAGTGGAGCCCTTGGACAATCAGCCCCAGCATTTT.

Only a few counts were recorded for this clonotype. The CDR3 sequence: CSATGLAGTQRVNEQYF. CDR3 DNA sequence: TGCAGTGCTACCGGACTAGCGGGAACCCAAAGAGTCAACGAGCAGTACTTC. The V gene is TRBV20-1, the J gene TRBJ2-7; 12 bases are a match to TRBD2. Germline CDR1 is DFQATT and CDR2 is SNEGSKA (reference sequence). The CDR3 loop spans 17 amino acids. V was pared by 4 bases and J by 5 bases, with 15 bases of the junction left unmatched.

In nucleotides, the CDR3 is TGTGCCAGCAGCCCGTACACTAGCGGGAGGCAGTACGAGCAGTACTTC. Protein: CASSPYTSGRQYEQYF. V and J are TRBV11-2 and TRBJ2-7; 12 bases fit TRBD2. The CDR3 is 16 amino acids. From germline, CDR1 is SGHAT and CDR2 FQNNGV. V dropped 5 bases and J dropped 4; count of bases not matched to a gene: 9.

In regard to this clonotype: The junction differs from germline at one of its ends, possibly a read error. The gene calls are TRBV6-2 or TRBV6-3 and TRBJ2-3, with D unclear. The CDR3 is 16 amino acids. Per the germline V gene, CDR1 is MNHEY and CDR2 is SVGEGT. CDR3 protein: CASSDSGFSTTDTQYF. The DNA for the CDR3 is TGTGCCAGCAGTGACTCCGGTTTTAGCACCACAGATACGCAGTATTTT.

This clonotype was seen only a few times. This sequence joins TRBV3-1 and TRBJ2-7, with D uncertain. CDR3 length: 13 amino acids. Trimming took off 1 base at V and 3 bases at J, with 7 bases between the two ends. Germline V gene data show CDR1 as LGHDT and CDR2 as YNNKEL (reference sequence). CDR3 loop: CASSQALDYEQYF. The DNA for the CDR3 is TGTGCCAGCAGCCAAGCCTTAGACTACGAGCAGTACTTC.

There are many counts of this clonotype. This chain uses TRBV4-2 with TRBJ2-3; 12 bases agree with TRBD2. Per the germline V gene, CDR1 is LGHNA and CDR2 is YNFKEQ. CDR3 length: 17 amino acids. V lost 1 base to trimming and J lost 3 bases; unmatched junction nucleotides: 5. The CDR3 region is CASSQALAGGPTDTQYF. The CDR3 nucleotides are TGTGCCAGCAGCCAAGCGCTAGCGGGAGGGCCGACAGATACGCAGTATTTT.

This clonotype was seen a few times. This sequence joins TRBV3-1 and TRBJ2-7; 10 nucleotides match TRBD2. The CDR3 sequence is 15 residues long. The ends lost 3 bases at V and 2 bases at J; junction bases unmatched: 4. Germline values: CDR1 LGHDT, CDR2 YNNKEL (reference sequence). CDR3 nucleotide sequence: TGTGCCAGCAGCCAGGCTAGCGGGAGTACCTACGAGCAGTACTTC. Its protein is CASSQASGSTYEQYF.

The chain joins TRBV7-3 to TRBJ1-1; D is perhaps TRBD1 (6 bases). The CDR3 contains 18 residues. The germline V gene encodes CDR1 SGHTA and CDR2 FQGTGA. Trimming left V 5 bases short and J 1 base short, with 23 bases between. The chain's CDR3 is CASSPNPGTQDGNTEAFF. DNA for the CDR3: TGTGCCAGCAGCCCAAACCCCGGGACACAGGATGGGAACACTGAAGCTTTCTTT.

This rearrangement joins TRBV5-1 to TRBJ2-5; 8 positions agree with TRBD2. CDR3 length: 17 residues. Germline V gives CDR1 SGHRS, CDR2 YFSETQ. V was clipped by 0 bases and J by 5 bases; unmatched bases: 12. The CDR3 DNA reads as TGCGCCAGCAGCTTGGGAGCGATGAGCGGGAGTAGGGAGACCCAGTACTTC. It encodes CASSLGAMSGSRETQYF.

This chain links TRBV5-1 with TRBJ1-3, with D maybe TRBD1 (5 bases). CDR3 size: 15 residues. The germline gives CDR1 SGHRS, CDR2 YFSETQ. V lost 0 bases and J lost 0, with 7 bases in between. CDR3 amino acids: CASSLAGASGNTIYF. For the CDR3, the DNA is TGCGCCAGCAGCTTGGCCGGGGCCTCTGGAAACACCATATATTTT.

This clonotype showed up many times. The chain has TRBV7-2 and TRBJ2-7; D unclear. V was cut by 1 base and J by 7 bases, with 11 bases left in between. Germline V gene lookup returns CDR1 SGHTA and CDR2 FQGNSA. This CDR3 is 13 amino acids long. The chain's CDR3 is CASSLVARGEQYF. The CDR3 nucleotides read TGTGCCAGCAGCTTAGTAGCCCGTGGGGAGCAGTACTTC.

This clonotype was observed a handful of times. The V and J genes are TRBV6-1 and TRBJ1-5; D ambiguous. This CDR3 has 14 amino acids. CDR1 is MNHNS, CDR2 SASEGT, per germline. V lost 5 bases, J lost 3 bases, and 11 bases lay in between. The CDR3 here is CASSRREFNQPQHF. CDR3 nucleotide sequence: TGTGCCAGCAGTAGGCGGGAGTTCAATCAGCCCCAGCATTTT.

This chain connects TRBV18 to TRBJ1-1; D is uncertain. The germline CDR1 and CDR2 sequences are KGHSH and LQKENI. V dropped 4 bases and J dropped 3 bases, with 6 bases sitting between them. The CDR3 is 12 residues long. The CDR3 spells CASSQLHTEAFF. The CDR3 DNA sequence: TGTGCCAGCTCACAGCTACACACTGAAGCTTTCTTT.

This chain uses TRBV5-1 with TRBJ1-4; TRBD1 matches 8 bases. The CDR3 has 15 amino acids. The ends lost 4 bases at V and 7 bases at J; junction bases unmatched: 9. CDR1 is SGHRS and CDR2 is YFSETQ in the germline V gene. The CDR3 spells CASSPGTGGTEKLFF. In nucleotides, the CDR3 is TGCGCCAGCAGCCCAGGGACAGGCGGGACTGAAAAACTGTTTTTT.

The chain is built from TRBV3-1 and TRBJ1-1; 8 nucleotides line up with TRBD1. The CDR3 totals 13 residues. Germline V gives CDR1 LGHDT, CDR2 YNNKEL (reference sequence). Trimming took 1 base from V and 10 from J; bases not matched to a gene: 5. The CDR3 here is CASSQAGQGVAFF. DNA of the CDR3: TGTGCCAGCAGCCAAGCAGGACAGGGTGTAGCTTTCTTT. Combining the CDR3 with reference TRBV3-1 and TRBJ1-1 gives the whole variable domain DTAVSQTPKYLVTQMGNDKSIKCEQNLGHDTMYWYKQDSKKFLKIMFSYNNKELIINETVPNRFSPKSPDKAHLNLHINSLELGDSAVYFCASSQAGQGVAFFGQGTRLTVV.

The chain is built from TRBV20-1 and TRBJ2-7; a possible D gene is TRBD2 (5 bases). V lost 4 bases and J 3 bases, leaving 19 bases between the germline ends. The CDR3 totals 15 residues. CDR1 and CDR2 (germline): DFQATT, SNEGSKA (reference sequence). The CDR3 here is CSAMSPKSGSYEQYF. The DNA for the CDR3 is TGCAGTGCTATGAGTCCTAAAAGCGGAAGCTACGAGCAGTACTTC.

In its sample, this clonotype was seen many times. The chain joins TRBV7-2 to TRBJ2-1; 7 bases line up with TRBD2. Germline loops: CDR1 SGHTA, CDR2 FQGNSA. There are 15 residues in the CDR3. V was clipped by 6 bases and J by 6 bases; unmatched bases: 11. CDR3: CASRLQSGTTNEQFF. The CDR3 nucleotides are TGTGCCAGCAGGCTTCAGTCAGGGACTACCAATGAGCAGTTCTTC.

This clonotype was seen ten or more times. The rearrangement joins TRBV28 to TRBJ2-7, with 7 bases fitting TRBD2. The CDR3 runs 14 residues. CDR1 and CDR2 from the germline V gene are MDHEN and SYDVKM. V shed 2 bases and J 7 bases; nucleotides not matched to a gene: 8. The CDR3 DNA sequence: TGTGCCAGCAGTTTACCGGCAGGACTAGGAGAGCAGTACTTC. Protein: CASSLPAGLGEQYF.